This T cell receptor (beta chain) emerged from a study of CXCR3-negative and CXCR3-positive naive CD8 T cells. Study conclusions and caveats: Greater hydrophobicity was found in TRB CDR3s of CXCR3-positive naive cells than of CXCR3-negative naive cells. Unlike memory cells, which differed, naive CXCR3-negative and CXCR3-positive cells had similar TRBV-TRBJ usage.

A remark on this clonotype: Its antigen is undetermined.

This CDR3 is built from 14 residues. TRB cDNA was prepared as libraries by UMI-labeled 5' RACE. From its re-call of the 5' RACE reads, TCRdb lists each CDR3 protein once, without DNA. The sample has fewer than 140,000 distinct CDR3 sequences. Roughly 300,000 cells per CD8+ T cell subset were flow-sorted in triplicate. CD45RO-CCR7+CD27+CD95- marked naive CD8+ T cells. This TCR was recovered from a human donor in good health. Some clones in this sample may be carry-over from other donors' samples. Sequencing was performed on naive CXCR3+ CD8+ T cells from blood. Subset given: CD45RO-CCR7+CD27+CD95- naive CD8+ T cells expressing CXCR3 (TNR3+). The chain combines TRBV12-3 or TRBV12-4 with TRBJ2-7; TCRdb indicates TRBD2, and absent DNA this call remains unverified. The CDR3 sequence: CASSPPGLFYEQYF.